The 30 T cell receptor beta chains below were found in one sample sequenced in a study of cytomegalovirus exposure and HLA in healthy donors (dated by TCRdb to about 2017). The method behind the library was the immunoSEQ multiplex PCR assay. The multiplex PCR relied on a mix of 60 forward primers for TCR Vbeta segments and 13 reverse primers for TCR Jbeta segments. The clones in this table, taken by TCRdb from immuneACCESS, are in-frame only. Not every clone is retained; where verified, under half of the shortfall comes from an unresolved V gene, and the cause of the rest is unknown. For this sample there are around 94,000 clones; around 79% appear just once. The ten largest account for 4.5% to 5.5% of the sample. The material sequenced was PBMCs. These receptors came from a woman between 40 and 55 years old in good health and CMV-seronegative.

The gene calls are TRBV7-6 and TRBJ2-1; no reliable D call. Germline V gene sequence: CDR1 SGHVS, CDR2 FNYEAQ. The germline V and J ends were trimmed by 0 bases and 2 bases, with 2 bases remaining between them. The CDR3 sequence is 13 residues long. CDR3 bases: TGTGCCAGCAGCTTAGCTACCTACAATGAGCAGTTCTTC. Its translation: CASSLATYNEQFF.

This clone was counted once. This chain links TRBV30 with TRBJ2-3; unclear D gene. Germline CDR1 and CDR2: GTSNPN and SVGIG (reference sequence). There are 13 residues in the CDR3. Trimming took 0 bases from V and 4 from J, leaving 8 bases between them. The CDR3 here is CAWSVIQADTQYF. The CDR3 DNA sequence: TGTGCCTGGAGTGTAATCCAGGCAGATACGCAGTATTTT.

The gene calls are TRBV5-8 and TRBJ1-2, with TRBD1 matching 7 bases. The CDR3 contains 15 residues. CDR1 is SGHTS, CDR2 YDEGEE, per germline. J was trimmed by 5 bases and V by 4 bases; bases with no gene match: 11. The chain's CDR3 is CASSGYRGPYYGYTF. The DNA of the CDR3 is TGTGCCAGCAGCGGATACAGGGGCCCCTATTATGGCTACACCTTC.

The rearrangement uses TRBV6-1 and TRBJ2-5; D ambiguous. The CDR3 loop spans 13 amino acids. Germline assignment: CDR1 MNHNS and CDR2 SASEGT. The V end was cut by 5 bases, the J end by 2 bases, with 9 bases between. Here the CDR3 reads CASSSRPQETQYF. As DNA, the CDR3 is TGTGCCAGCAGTAGCAGGCCACAAGAGACCCAGTACTTC.

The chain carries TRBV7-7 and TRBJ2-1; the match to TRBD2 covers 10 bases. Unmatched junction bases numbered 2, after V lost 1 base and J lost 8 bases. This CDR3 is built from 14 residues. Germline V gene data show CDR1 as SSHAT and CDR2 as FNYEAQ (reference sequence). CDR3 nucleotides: TGTGCCAGCAGCTTAGGGACTAGCGGCGATGAGCAGTTCTTC. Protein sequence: CASSLGTSGDEQFF. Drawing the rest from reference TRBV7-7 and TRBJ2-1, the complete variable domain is GAGVSQSPRYKVTKRGQDVTLRCDPISSHATLYWYQQALGQGPEFLTYFNYEAQPDKSGLPSDRFSAERPEGSISTLTIQRTEQRDSAMYRCASSLGTSGDEQFFGPGTRLTVL.

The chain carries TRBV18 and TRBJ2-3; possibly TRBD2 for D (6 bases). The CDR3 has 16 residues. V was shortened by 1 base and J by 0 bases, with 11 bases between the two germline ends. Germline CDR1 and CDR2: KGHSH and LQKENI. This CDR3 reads CASSPLPRGSTDTQYF. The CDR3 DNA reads TGTGCCAGCTCACCACTTCCGCGGGGTAGCACAGATACGCAGTATTTT.

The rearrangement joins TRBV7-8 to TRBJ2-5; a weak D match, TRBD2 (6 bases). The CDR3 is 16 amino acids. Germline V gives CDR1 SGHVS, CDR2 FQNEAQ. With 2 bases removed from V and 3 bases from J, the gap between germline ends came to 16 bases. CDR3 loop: CASSLRPRDSKETQYF. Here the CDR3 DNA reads TGTGCCAGCAGCTTACGTCCCAGGGACTCAAAAGAGACCCAGTACTTC.

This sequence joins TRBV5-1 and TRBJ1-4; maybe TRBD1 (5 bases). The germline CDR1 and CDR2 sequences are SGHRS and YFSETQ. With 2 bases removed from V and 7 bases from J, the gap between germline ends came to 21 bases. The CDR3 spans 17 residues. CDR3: CASSFGGGRGEGEKLFF. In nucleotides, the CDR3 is TGCGCCAGCAGCTTCGGCGGAGGGAGGGGCGAAGGTGAAAAACTGTTTTTT.

This CDR3 reads CASSSDMNTEAFF. In DNA, the CDR3 is TGTGCCAGCAGCTCTGACATGAACACTGAAGCTTTCTTT. This chain connects TRBV7-7 to TRBJ1-1; D uncertain. The V end lost 4 bases, the J end lost 0 bases, and 6 bases lay between the germline ends. This CDR3 has 13 residues. In germline, CDR1 is SSHAT, CDR2 FNYEAQ (reference sequence).

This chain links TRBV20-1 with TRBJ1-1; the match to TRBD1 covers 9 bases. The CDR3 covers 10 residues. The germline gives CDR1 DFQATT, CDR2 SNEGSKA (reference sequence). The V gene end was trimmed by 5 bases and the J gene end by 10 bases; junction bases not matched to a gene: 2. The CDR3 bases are TGCAGTGCTGCGGACAGGGGAGCTTTCTTT. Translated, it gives CSAADRGAFF.

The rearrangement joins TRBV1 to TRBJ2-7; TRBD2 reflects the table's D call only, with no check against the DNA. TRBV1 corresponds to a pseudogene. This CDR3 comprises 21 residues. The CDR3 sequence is CTSSAHRSLAGETLPLYEQYF. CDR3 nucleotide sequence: TGCACCAGCAGCGCACACCGGTCACTAGCGGGGGAGACCTTGCCCTTATACGAGCAGTACTTC.

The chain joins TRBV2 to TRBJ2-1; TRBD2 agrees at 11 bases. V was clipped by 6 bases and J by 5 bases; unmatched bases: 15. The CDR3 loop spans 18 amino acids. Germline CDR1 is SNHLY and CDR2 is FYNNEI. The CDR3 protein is CASRNGLAGGYRHNEQFF. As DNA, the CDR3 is TGTGCCAGCAGGAACGGGCTAGCGGGGGGCTATAGGCACAATGAGCAGTTCTTC.

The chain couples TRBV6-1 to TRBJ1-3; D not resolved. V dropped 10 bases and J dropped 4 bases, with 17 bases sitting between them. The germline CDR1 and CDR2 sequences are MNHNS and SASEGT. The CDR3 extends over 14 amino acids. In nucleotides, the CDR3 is TGTGCCACCCCCTCCAGCGGCATGGGAAACACCATATATTTT. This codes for CATPSSGMGNTIYF.

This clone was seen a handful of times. In nucleotides, the CDR3 is TGTGCCAGCAGCATCACTAGCGGGGGGTACAATGAGCAGTTCTTC. Amino acid sequence: CASSITSGGYNEQFF. V and J are TRBV6-1 and TRBJ2-1; 12 bases align to TRBD2. The CDR3 consists of 15 residues. V shed 6 bases, J shed 4 bases, and the junction held 4 bases outside the gene matches. Germline CDR1 reads MNHNS; CDR2 reads SASEGT.

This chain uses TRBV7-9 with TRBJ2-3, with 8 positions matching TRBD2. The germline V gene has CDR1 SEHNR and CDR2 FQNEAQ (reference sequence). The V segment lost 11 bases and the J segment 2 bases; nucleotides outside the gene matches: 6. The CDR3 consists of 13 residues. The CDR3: CAGTRRSTDTQYF. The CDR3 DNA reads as TGTGCCGGGACTAGACGGTCCACAGATACGCAGTATTTT.

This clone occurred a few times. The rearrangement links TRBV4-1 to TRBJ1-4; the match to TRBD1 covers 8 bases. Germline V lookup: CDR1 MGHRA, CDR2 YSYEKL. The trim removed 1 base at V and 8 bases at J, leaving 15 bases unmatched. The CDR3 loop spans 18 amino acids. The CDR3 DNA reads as TGCGCCAGCAGCCAAGCTGCGGGACAGGTTCGTAGAGGGGAAAAACTGTTTTTT. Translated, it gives CASSQAAGQVRRGEKLFF.

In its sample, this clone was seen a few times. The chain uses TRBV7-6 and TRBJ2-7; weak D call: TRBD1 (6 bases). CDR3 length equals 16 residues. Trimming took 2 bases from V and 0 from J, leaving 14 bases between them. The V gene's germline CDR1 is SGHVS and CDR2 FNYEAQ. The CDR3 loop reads CASSLTGTPNSYEQYF. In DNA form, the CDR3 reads TGTGCCAGCAGCTTAACCGGGACACCAAACTCCTACGAGCAGTACTTC. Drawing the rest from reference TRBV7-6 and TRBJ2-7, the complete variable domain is GAGVSQSPRYKVTKRGQDVALRCDPISGHVSLYWYRQALGQGPEFLTYFNYEAQQDKSGLPNDRFSAERPEGSISTLTIQRTEQRDSAMYRCASSLTGTPNSYEQYFGPGTRLTVT.

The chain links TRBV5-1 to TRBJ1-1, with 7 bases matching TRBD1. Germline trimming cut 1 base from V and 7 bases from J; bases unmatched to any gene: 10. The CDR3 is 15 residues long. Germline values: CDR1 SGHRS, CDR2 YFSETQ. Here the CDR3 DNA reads TGCGCCAGCAGCTTGCCCGCAGGGGGAGGAATTGAAGCTTTCTTT. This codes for CASSLPAGGGIEAFF.

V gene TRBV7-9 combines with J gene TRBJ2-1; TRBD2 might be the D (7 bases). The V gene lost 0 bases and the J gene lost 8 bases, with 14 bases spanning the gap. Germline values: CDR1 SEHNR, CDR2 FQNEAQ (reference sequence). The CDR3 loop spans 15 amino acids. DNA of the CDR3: TGTGCCAGCAGCTTAGCGGGGCGGGGGCGGGATGAGCAGTTCTTC. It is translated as CASSLAGRGRDEQFF.

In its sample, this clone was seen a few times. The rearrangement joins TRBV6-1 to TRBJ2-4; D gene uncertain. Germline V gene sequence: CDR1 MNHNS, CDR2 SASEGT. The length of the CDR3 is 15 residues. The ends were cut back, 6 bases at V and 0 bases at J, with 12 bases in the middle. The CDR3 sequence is CASRRTSGAKNIQYF. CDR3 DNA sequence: TGTGCCAGCAGGAGAACGTCGGGAGCCAAAAACATTCAGTACTTC.

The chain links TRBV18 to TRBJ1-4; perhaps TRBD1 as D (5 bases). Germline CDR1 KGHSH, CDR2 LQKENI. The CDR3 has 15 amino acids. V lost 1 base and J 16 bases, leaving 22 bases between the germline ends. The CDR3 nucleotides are TGTGCCAGCTCACCACTGCACCTCTCCCAACAGGAACGGTTTTTT. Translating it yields CASSPLHLSQQERFF.

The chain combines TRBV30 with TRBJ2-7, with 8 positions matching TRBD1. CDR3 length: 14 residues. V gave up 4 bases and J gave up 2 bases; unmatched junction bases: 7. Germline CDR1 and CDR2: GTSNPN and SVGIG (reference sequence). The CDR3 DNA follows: TGTGCCTGGAAGACCCCAGGGGGCCCCTACGAGCAGTACTTC. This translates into CAWKTPGGPYEQYF. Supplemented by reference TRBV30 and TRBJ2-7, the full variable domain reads SQTIHQWPATLVQPVGSPLSLECTVEGTSNPNLYWYRQAAGRGLQLLFYSVGIGQISSEVPQNLSASRPQDRQFILSSKKLLLSDSGFYLCAWKTPGGPYEQYFGPGTRLTVT.

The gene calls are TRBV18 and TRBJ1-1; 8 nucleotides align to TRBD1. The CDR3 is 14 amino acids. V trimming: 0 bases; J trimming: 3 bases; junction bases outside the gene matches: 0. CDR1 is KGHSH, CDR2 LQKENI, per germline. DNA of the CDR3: TGTGCCAGCTCACCACCGGGACAGGACACTGAAGCTTTCTTT. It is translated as CASSPPGQDTEAFF.

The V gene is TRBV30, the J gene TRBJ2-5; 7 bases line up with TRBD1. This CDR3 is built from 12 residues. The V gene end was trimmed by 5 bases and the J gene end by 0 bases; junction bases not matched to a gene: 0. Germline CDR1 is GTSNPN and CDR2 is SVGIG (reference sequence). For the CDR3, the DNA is TGTGCCTGGGACAGGGACCAAGAGACCCAGTACTTC. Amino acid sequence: CAWDRDQETQYF.

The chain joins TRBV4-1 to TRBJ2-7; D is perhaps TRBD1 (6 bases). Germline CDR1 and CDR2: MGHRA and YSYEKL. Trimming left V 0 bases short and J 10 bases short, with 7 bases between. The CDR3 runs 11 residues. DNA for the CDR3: TGCGCCAGCAGCCAAGACAGGGGTCAGTACTTC. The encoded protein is CASSQDRGQYF.

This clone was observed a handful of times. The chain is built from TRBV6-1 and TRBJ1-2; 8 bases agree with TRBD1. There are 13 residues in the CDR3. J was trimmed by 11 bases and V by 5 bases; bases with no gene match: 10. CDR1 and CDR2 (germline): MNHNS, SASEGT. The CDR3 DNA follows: TGTGCCAGCAGTTTGGGACAGGCCGAATCGTACACCTTC. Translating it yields CASSLGQAESYTF.

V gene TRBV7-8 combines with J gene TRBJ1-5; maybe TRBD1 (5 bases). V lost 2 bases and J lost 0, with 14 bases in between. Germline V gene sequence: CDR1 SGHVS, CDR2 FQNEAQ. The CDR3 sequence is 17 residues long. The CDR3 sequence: CASSLYTGPNSNQPQHF. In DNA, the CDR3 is TGTGCCAGCAGCTTATATACAGGACCAAATAGCAATCAGCCCCAGCATTTT. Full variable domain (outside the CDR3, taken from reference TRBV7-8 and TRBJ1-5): GAGVSQSPRYKVAKRGQDVALRCDPISGHVSLFWYQQALGQGPEFLTYFQNEAQLDKSGLPSDRFFAERPEGSVSTLKIQRTQQEDSAVYLCASSLYTGPNSNQPQHFGDGTRLSIL.

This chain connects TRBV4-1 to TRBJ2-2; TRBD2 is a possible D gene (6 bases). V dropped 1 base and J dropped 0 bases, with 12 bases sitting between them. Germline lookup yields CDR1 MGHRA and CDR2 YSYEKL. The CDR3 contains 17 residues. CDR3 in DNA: TGCGCCAGCAGCCAAGTATGGGACTCCGCGAACACCGGGGAGCTGTTTTTT. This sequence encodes CASSQVWDSANTGELFF.

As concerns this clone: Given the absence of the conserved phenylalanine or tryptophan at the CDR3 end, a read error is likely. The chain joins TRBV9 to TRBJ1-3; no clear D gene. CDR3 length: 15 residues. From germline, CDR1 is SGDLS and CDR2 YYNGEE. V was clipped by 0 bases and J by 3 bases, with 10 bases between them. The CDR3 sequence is CASSVGEGGGNTIYV. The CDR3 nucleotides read TGTGCCAGCAGCGTAGGGGAGGGCGGTGGAAACACCATATATGTT.

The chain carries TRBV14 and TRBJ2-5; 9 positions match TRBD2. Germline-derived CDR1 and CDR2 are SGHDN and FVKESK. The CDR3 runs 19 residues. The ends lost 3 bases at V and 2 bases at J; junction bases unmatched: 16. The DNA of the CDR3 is TGTGCCAGCAGCCAGGCAAGGGTCGGCGTAGCGGGGGTGCAAGAGACCCAGTACTTC. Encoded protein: CASSQARVGVAGVQETQYF.